The clone carrying this TCR beta chain was counted at least ten times. Antigen specificity is unknown. TCRdb re-called the 5' RACE reads through MiXCR, storing one row per CDR3 protein. The sample has roughly 310,000 distinct CDR3 sequences; about 16% are singletons. This sample was taken from a study of T-cell memory formation after mild COVID-19. Overall study: For the most part, TCR clusters were specific to one donor.

Looked up from germline, CDR1 is SGHRS and CDR2 is YFSETQ. The CDR3 has 15 residues. The V gene end was trimmed by 5 bases and the J gene end by 0 bases; junction bases not matched to a gene: 3. The study, taken as a whole, reports: Clones shrinking from day 15 to 85 showed even CD4/CD8 mixes; later expanders tilted CD4+. Still unconfirmed is whether the second-wave clones peaking on day 37 recognized SARS-CoV-2.

Source material: PBMCs or a T cell subset sorted from them (not recorded which). The rearrangement links TRBV5-1 to TRBJ2-2; TRBD2 agrees at 8 bases. The sequence was collected from a man aged 18 to 35 who had mild COVID-19 (a few samples of this study predate the infection). Cell type and time point are not known. CDR3 protein: CASSRTSPNTGELFF. The CDR3, as DNA: TGCGCCAGCAGTAGGACTAGCCCGAACACCGGGGAGCTGTTTTTT.